This T cell receptor beta chain was sequenced in a study of T cells expressing NK-cell markers. TCRdb re-called the 5' RACE reads and catalogs CDR3 proteins one per entry, DNA excluded. The table for this sample gives over 200,000 distinct CDR3 sequences. To note about this clonotype: Its target is not known.

Study-wide points: Also leading the CD3+CD56-NKG2C+ fraction in several donors were these clonotypes.

This receptor was identified in a man aged 18 to 30 in good health. Sequencing was performed on blood T cells: a sorted CD56 or NKG2C T cell subset, CD4+ or CD8+ T cells, or bulk PBMC T cells (not recorded which).

This chain's CDR3 is CASSLGQGSYNEQFF. This rearrangement joins TRBV7-2 to TRBJ2-1; the TCRdb call, TRBD1, lacks DNA for checking. Germline CDR1 is SGHTA and CDR2 is FQGNSA. The length of the CDR3 is 15 residues.